This T cell receptor beta chain was profiled in a study of blood T cell repertoires in COVID-19. In the study overall: Specimens from acute and convalescent COVID-19 originated in the United States, Italy and Spain. Nucleic acid was either cDNA or gDNA, and it came from T cells, B-cell-depleted T cells, or PBMCs.

Germline CDR1 reads SGHRS; CDR2 reads YFSETQ. The CDR3 has 15 amino acids. Trimming at V came to 0 bases and at J to 3 bases, leaving 5 bases not matched to a gene. Study processing details: For nucleated cells, counts were estimated from reference gene primer amplification. Repertoires were generated with immunoSEQ multiplex PCR, while TCRdb's copy carries only in-frame clones and drops some. V and J calls and clone size are those listed in that table; D and trimming were worked out from the DNA. The sample shows about 95,000 clones, about nine tenths of them seen only once. Enrollment of patients from Seattle took place during active infection, with longitudinal follow-up.

The chain carries TRBV5-1 and TRBJ1-1; 7 nucleotides line up with TRBD1. The sequenced sample was peripheral blood. The sequence was collected from a man between 60 and 70 years old with COVID-19, enrolled during active disease. For the CDR3, the DNA is TGCGCCAGCAGCTTGGATCCAGGGGGATACACTGAAGCTTTCTTT. Translation: CASSLDPGGYTEAFF.